The 10 T cell receptor beta chains in this list originate from one sample, sequenced in a study of T cell responses to AZD1222 COVID-19 vaccine. TCRdb keeps only in-frame clones here, not all; method: immunoSEQ multiplex PCR. This sample carries some 120,000 clones, 70% to 90% of them seen once, and the ten largest clones take 3% to 4%. Sequenced material: peripheral blood, taken on day 0 of MenACWY control vaccination. All receptors derive from an adult in good health.

The chain joins TRBV12-5 to TRBJ2-5, with D tentatively TRBD1 (5 bases). Trimming removed 1 base at V and 5 bases at J, with 17 bases between. The CDR3 runs to 16 residues. Germline loops: CDR1 LGHNT, CDR2 FRNRAP. The CDR3 sequence is CASGLGDAREWETQYF. CDR3 in DNA: TGTGCTAGTGGTTTGGGGGATGCCAGGGAATGGGAGACCCAGTACTTC.

The rearrangement links TRBV5-6 to TRBJ1-1, with unresolved D. This CDR3 has 14 amino acids. Germline lookup yields CDR1 SGHDT and CDR2 YYEEEE. Trimming stripped 1 base from V and 7 bases from J, with 14 bases between. The CDR3 reads CASSLKGPGDEAFF. The CDR3 DNA sequence: TGTGCCAGCAGCTTGAAAGGCCCTGGTGATGAAGCTTTCTTT.

J is TRBJ2-1 and V is TRBV2; TRBD2 matches at 7 bases. Germline CDR1 SNHLY, CDR2 FYNNEI. V lost 11 bases and J lost 6; bases outside the gene matches: 13. The length of the CDR3 is 14 residues. The CDR3 reads CAVGRLRSSNEQFF. The CDR3 DNA follows: TGTGCCGTCGGGAGGTTACGGTCTAGCAATGAGCAGTTCTTC.

This CDR3 is CASSSDPSGTGSYGYTF. The CDR3 DNA is TGTGCCAGCAGCTCCGACCCCTCCGGGACAGGCTCCTATGGCTACACCTTC. The J gene is TRBJ1-2, the V gene TRBV27, with TRBD1 identical over 8 bases. Germline assignment: CDR1 MNHEY and CDR2 SMNVEV (reference sequence). CDR3 length equals 17 residues. J gave up 4 bases and V 6 bases, and 16 bases lay outside the gene matches.

The V call is TRBV10-2, the J call TRBJ1-2, with a tentative D call TRBD1 (6 bases). The ends were cut back, 2 bases at V and 2 bases at J, with 12 bases in the middle. Germline loops: CDR1 WSHSY, CDR2 SAAADI. The CDR3 contains 15 residues. CDR3 sequence: CASSEVTGINYGYTF. As DNA, the CDR3 is TGCGCCAGCAGTGAGGTGACAGGCATAAACTATGGCTACACCTTC.

The J gene is TRBJ1-4, the V gene TRBV7-8; D is ambiguous. The CDR3 loop spans 16 amino acids. V was clipped by 5 bases and J by 0 bases, with 13 bases between them. The germline CDR1 and CDR2 sequences are SGHVS and FQNEAQ. CDR3: CASSRRDLATNEKLFF. CDR3 coding DNA: TGTGCCAGCAGCCGCCGAGACCTTGCAACTAATGAAAAACTGTTTTTT.

J is TRBJ1-1 and V is TRBV7-2; TRBD1 matches at 11 bases. Germline lookup yields CDR1 SGHTA and CDR2 FQGNSA. The CDR3 length is 16 residues. Unmatched junction bases numbered 5, after V lost 5 bases and J lost 0 bases. CDR3 sequence (DNA): TGTGCCAGCAGCCCCAGGACAGGGGGCTTGAACACTGAAGCTTTCTTT. Translating gives CASSPRTGGLNTEAFF.

This clone was recorded only once. The chain links TRBV5-4 to TRBJ1-5, with 12 bases matching TRBD1. V lost 6 bases and J lost 4; bases outside the gene matches: 17. This CDR3 contains 19 residues. Looked up from germline, CDR1 is SGHNT and CDR2 is YYREEE (reference sequence). The CDR3 DNA reads as TGTGCCAGCAACCCCGGGACAGGGGGCGGGGGAAGCCGAAATCAGCCCCAGCATTTT. Encoded protein: CASNPGTGGGGSRNQPQHF.

V usage is TRBV4-1 and J usage is TRBJ1-3; 7 bases align to TRBD1. J was trimmed by 7 bases and V by 1 base; bases with no gene match: 10. The length of the CDR3 is 16 residues. Germline V gene sequence: CDR1 MGHRA, CDR2 YSYEKL. Here the CDR3 reads CASSQAPTGSGNTIYF. The CDR3 coding sequence is TGCGCCAGCAGCCAAGCCCCGACAGGGTCGGGGAACACCATATATTTT.

V usage is TRBV3-1 (or the pseudogene TRBV3-2) and J usage is TRBJ1-1, with a possible D match to TRBD1 (6 bases). Germline V CDR1 and CDR2: LGHDT, YNNKEL (reference sequence). This CDR3 has 14 amino acids. Trimming took 2 bases from V and 3 from J, leaving 10 bases between them. This CDR3 reads CASSQRGGDTEAFF. The CDR3 nucleotides read TGTGCCAGCAGCCAAAGAGGGGGGGACACTGAAGCTTTCTTT.